The clone carrying this T cell receptor beta chain has more than one count but fewer than ten. Study processing details: Cell counts per sample came from amplifying reference gene primers. The data were produced by immunoSEQ multiplex PCR, yet TCRdb's version contains in-frame clones alone and is incomplete. For V, J and clone size, that table is used; D and trimming come from the DNA. The repertoire holds 80,000 to 90,000 clones, with approximately 78% as singletons. This specimen comes from a study of blood T cell repertoires in COVID-19. Study background: Sites across the United States, Italy and Spain contributed samples from acute and convalescent COVID-19. PBMCs, B-cell-depleted T cells, or T cells were the source of the cDNA or gDNA that made up the material.

There are 16 residues in the CDR3. V was cut by 0 bases and J by 5 bases, with 17 bases left in between. From germline, CDR1 is MNHEY and CDR2 SVGAGI. The chain is built from TRBV6-5 and TRBJ2-7; TRBD2 is a possible D gene (6 bases). The TCR comes from an elderly woman with acute or convalescent COVID-19. Sequences were obtained from peripheral blood. The CDR3 loop is CASSYSISGGKNEQYF. Here the CDR3 DNA reads TGTGCCAGCAGTTACTCGATATCAGGCGGGAAAAACGAGCAGTACTTC.